This T cell receptor (beta chain) was sequenced for a study of molecular identifiers for immune sequencing clone quantification. This clonotype has at least ten counts. The CDR3 is made up of 13 amino acids. Trimming removed 7 bases from V and 4 bases from J; junction bases left unmatched: 9. Germline V lookup: CDR1 SQVTM, CDR2 ANQGSEA. TCRdb re-called the PCR reads with MiXCR, one entry per CDR3 protein. The sample yields some 8,500 distinct CDR3 sequences, approximately 15% seen once. The source of this sequence is a human donor in good health. Some libraries in this study had Jurkat cell RNA spiked in. The sample consisted of naive CD8+ T cells from blood, with Jurkat cell RNA spiked in. Subset indicated: FACS-sorted CD8+CD4-CCR7+CD45RA+ naive T cells. The rearrangement links TRBV29-1 to TRBJ1-1, with 7 bases aligning to TRBD1. In DNA, the CDR3 is TGCAGCGCAAGACAGGGCGACTTCACTGAAGCTTTCTTT. It encodes CSARQGDFTEAFF.